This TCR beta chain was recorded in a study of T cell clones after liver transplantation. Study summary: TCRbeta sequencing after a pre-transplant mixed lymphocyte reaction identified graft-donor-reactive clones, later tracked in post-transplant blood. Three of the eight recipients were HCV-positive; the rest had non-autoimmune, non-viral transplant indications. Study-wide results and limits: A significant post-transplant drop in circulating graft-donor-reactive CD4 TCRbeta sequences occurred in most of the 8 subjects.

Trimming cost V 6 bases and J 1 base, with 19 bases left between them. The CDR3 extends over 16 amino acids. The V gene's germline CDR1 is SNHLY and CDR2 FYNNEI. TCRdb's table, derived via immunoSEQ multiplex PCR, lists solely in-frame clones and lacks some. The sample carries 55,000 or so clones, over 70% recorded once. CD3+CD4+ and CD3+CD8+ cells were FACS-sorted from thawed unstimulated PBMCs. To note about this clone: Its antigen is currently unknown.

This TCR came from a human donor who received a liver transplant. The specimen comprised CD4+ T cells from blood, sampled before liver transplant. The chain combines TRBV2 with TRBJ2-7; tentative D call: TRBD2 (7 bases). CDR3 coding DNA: TGTGCCAGCAGCCTTATGATCGGGGGGCCGTCCTACGAGCAGTACTTC. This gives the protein CASSLMIGGPSYEQYF.